Below, 30 T cell receptor beta chains from the same sample are listed, as sequenced in a study of graft-versus-host responses after intestinal transplantation. TCRdb's table, derived via immunoSEQ multiplex PCR, lists solely in-frame clones and lacks some. The sample has 90,000 to 95,000 clones, roughly 93% seen once. Their specific antigens are unknown. This specimen consisted of unstimulated CD8+ T cells sorted from spleen or lymph node cells, obtained before intestinal transplant. The receptors derive from a human donor who received an intestinal transplant.

The J gene is TRBJ1-3, the V gene TRBV30; TRBD1 matches at 7 bases. Germline loops: CDR1 GTSNPN, CDR2 SVGIG (reference sequence). The CDR3 runs to 13 residues. V was clipped by 8 bases and J by 0 bases; unmatched bases: 4. This CDR3 reads CAGDRVSGNTIYF. Written as DNA, the CDR3 is TGTGCCGGTGACAGGGTCTCTGGAAACACCATATATTTT.

This chain links TRBV9 with TRBJ2-7; D is perhaps TRBD2 (6 bases). The length of the CDR3 is 14 residues. In germline, CDR1 is SGDLS, CDR2 YYNGEE. Trimming stripped 4 bases from V and 6 bases from J, with 17 bases between. CDR3 amino acids: CASSLGGIVSEQYF. CDR3 sequence (DNA): TGTGCCAGCAGCCTCGGGGGAATAGTCAGCGAGCAGTACTTC.

The gene calls are TRBV2 and TRBJ2-4, with D possibly being TRBD2 (7 bases). The CDR3 totals 14 residues. Trimming pared 5 bases from V and 9 bases from J, leaving 17 bases between. The germline V gene encodes CDR1 SNHLY and CDR2 FYNNEI. CDR3 loop: CASSSGGLSVIQYF. CDR3 DNA sequence: TGTGCCAGCAGTTCCGGGGGGCTTTCGGTCATTCAGTACTTC.

The chain combines TRBV7-2 with TRBJ1-4; 10 positions match TRBD1. J was trimmed by 8 bases and V by 1 base; bases with no gene match: 7. CDR1 and CDR2 (germline): SGHTA, FQGNSA. The CDR3 has 16 residues. This CDR3 reads CASSLGWGTGEEKLFF. The CDR3 bases are TGTGCCAGCAGCTTAGGGTGGGGGACAGGGGAAGAAAAACTGTTTTTT.

The chain recombines TRBV19 with TRBJ2-1, with 11 bases matching TRBD2. The CDR3 length is 19 residues. V lost 7 bases and J lost 0; bases outside the gene matches: 14. Per the germline V gene, CDR1 is LNHDA and CDR2 is SQIVND (reference sequence). CDR3: CASTPNSGGAGLSYNEQFF. The CDR3 DNA reads TGTGCCAGTACCCCCAATAGCGGGGGGGCAGGCCTCTCCTACAATGAGCAGTTCTTC. The complete variable domain, with remaining parts taken from reference TRBV19 and TRBJ2-1, reads DGGITQSPKYLFRKEGQNVTLSCEQNLNHDAMYWYRQDPGQGLRLIYYSQIVNDFQKGDIAEGYSVSREKKESFPLTVTSAQKNPTAFYLCASTPNSGGAGLSYNEQFFGPGTRLTVL.

This chain links TRBV30 with TRBJ2-6; D is possibly TRBD1 (6 bases). The ends were cut back, 6 bases at V and 0 bases at J, with 18 bases in the middle. The CDR3 runs 17 residues. Germline-derived CDR1 and CDR2 are GTSNPN and SVGIG (reference sequence). As DNA, the CDR3 is TGTGCCTGCACCAGGGGATGGTCCCTCTCTGGGGCCAACGTCCTGACTTTC. This translates into CACTRGWSLSGANVLTF.

The chain combines TRBV6-1 with TRBJ2-1; D uncertain. Looked up from germline, CDR1 is MNHNS and CDR2 is SASEGT. CDR3 length equals 12 residues. With 1 base removed from V and 10 bases from J, the gap between germline ends came to 8 bases. The CDR3 DNA follows: TGTGCCAGCAGTGAAGGTCCGGAGGAGCAGTTCTTC. Translating gives CASSEGPEEQFF.

The chain recombines TRBV6-5 with TRBJ2-7; 7 nucleotides agree with TRBD1. This CDR3 has 14 amino acids. The germline V gene has CDR1 MNHEY and CDR2 SVGAGI. Germline trimming cut 2 bases from V and 3 bases from J; bases unmatched to any gene: 4. CDR3 coding DNA: TGTGCCAGCAGTTACGCGGCAGGGGGCTACGAGCAGTACTTC. Its protein is CASSYAAGGYEQYF.

The chain joins TRBV7-9 to TRBJ2-3, with 10 bases that match TRBD1. There are 16 residues in the CDR3. The V and J ends lost 7 bases and 0 bases, in that order; junction bases with no gene match: 7. Germline lookup yields CDR1 SEHNR and CDR2 FQNEAQ (reference sequence). This chain's CDR3 is CASTKRQGASTDTQYF. Written as DNA, the CDR3 is TGTGCCAGCACTAAACGACAGGGGGCAAGCACAGATACGCAGTATTTT.

The V gene is TRBV5-1, the J gene TRBJ1-1; no definite D call. V shed 0 bases and J shed 0 bases, with 12 bases lying between them. Germline values: CDR1 SGHRS, CDR2 YFSETQ. This CDR3 spans 16 amino acids. The CDR3 sequence is CASSLETVTMNTEAFF. CDR3 coding DNA: TGCGCCAGCAGCTTGGAAACAGTTACCATGAACACTGAAGCTTTCTTT.

V and J are TRBV7-9 and TRBJ2-2; 8 bases are a match to TRBD1. The CDR3 length is 15 residues. In germline, CDR1 is SEHNR, CDR2 FQNEAQ (reference sequence). V dropped 4 bases and J dropped 6; count of bases not matched to a gene: 7. The CDR3 sequence: CASSSYPTGAGELFF. The CDR3 DNA reads TGTGCCAGCAGCTCCTACCCGACAGGGGCCGGGGAGCTGTTTTTT.

This clone was counted a few times. The J gene is TRBJ1-1, the V gene TRBV4-3; D is ambiguous. Trimming pared 0 bases from V and 0 bases from J, leaving 14 bases between. The CDR3 is made up of 17 amino acids. Germline lookup yields CDR1 LGHNA and CDR2 YSLEER. CDR3 sequence reads: CASSQDSAGRMNTEAFF. The CDR3 DNA follows: TGCGCCAGCAGCCAAGATAGTGCGGGCCGGATGAACACTGAAGCTTTCTTT.

This chain links TRBV19 with TRBJ2-1, with TRBD2 matching 7 bases. The CDR3 consists of 15 residues. Looked up from germline, CDR1 is LNHDA and CDR2 is SQIVND (reference sequence). V gave up 3 bases and J gave up 6 bases; unmatched junction bases: 8. The CDR3, as DNA: TGTGCCAGTAGTATCCGGCGGGAGACCACCAATGAGCAGTTCTTC. It specifies CASSIRRETTNEQFF.

This chain uses TRBV4-2 with TRBJ1-1; D is uncertain. V was trimmed by 1 base and J by 4 bases, leaving 13 bases between them. Germline values: CDR1 LGHNA, CDR2 YNFKEQ. This CDR3 is built from 15 residues. The CDR3 loop is CASSQVVSETTEAFF. As DNA, the CDR3 is TGTGCCAGCAGCCAAGTAGTCTCGGAGACCACTGAAGCTTTCTTT.

The chain combines TRBV30 with TRBJ1-1; D gene uncertain. V was clipped by 4 bases and J by 1 base, with 19 bases between them. This CDR3 spans 16 amino acids. CDR1 is GTSNPN and CDR2 is SVGIG in the germline V gene (reference sequence). The chain's CDR3 is CAWKEGVFPANTEAFF. CDR3 nucleotide sequence: TGTGCCTGGAAGGAGGGCGTTTTCCCGGCGAACACTGAAGCTTTCTTT.

The rearrangement joins TRBV2 to TRBJ2-7, with TRBD2 matching over 10 bases. Per germline, CDR1 SNHLY and CDR2 FYNNEI. Trimming cost V 7 bases and J 7 bases; bases outside gene matches: 10. This CDR3 region has 14 residues. The CDR3 sequence is CASKEAGGFREQYF. DNA of the CDR3: TGTGCCAGCAAAGAAGCGGGAGGGTTTAGGGAGCAGTACTTC. Full variable domain (rest looked up from reference TRBV2 and TRBJ2-7): EPEVTQTPSHQVTQMGQEVILRCVPISNHLYFYWYRQILGQKVEFLVSFYNNEISEKSEIFDDQFSVERPDGSNFTLKIRSTKLEDSAMYFCASKEAGGFREQYFGPGTRLTVT.

The chain uses TRBV21-1 and TRBJ1-2; the table's D call, TRBD1, was not checked against the DNA. TRBV21-1 is a pseudogene locus. This CDR3 comprises 12 residues. Here the CDR3 DNA reads TGTGCCAGCAGCAAAGGTGGTCGTCTCAGCACCTTC. Protein sequence: CASSKGGRLSTF.

V gene TRBV2 combines with J gene TRBJ2-7, with 7 bases aligning to TRBD1. The junction had 12 bases not matched to a gene; V was cut back by 11 bases and J by 5 bases. This CDR3 region has 13 residues. In germline, CDR1 is SNHLY, CDR2 FYNNEI. The chain's CDR3 is CAGEQGSSHEQYF. CDR3 coding DNA: TGTGCCGGGGAACAGGGGTCGTCCCACGAGCAGTACTTC.

This chain connects TRBV2 to TRBJ2-3; TRBD1 matches at 10 bases. J was trimmed by 5 bases and V by 6 bases; bases with no gene match: 20. Germline values: CDR1 SNHLY, CDR2 FYNNEI. The CDR3 sequence is 19 residues long. The CDR3 reads CASRGTGVQRESRGDTQYF. DNA for the CDR3: TGTGCCAGCAGAGGGACAGGGGTTCAGCGGGAGTCTAGAGGAGATACGCAGTATTTT.

The chain has TRBV19 and TRBJ1-6; 8 nucleotides line up with TRBD1. The CDR3 totals 20 residues. The germline V gene encodes CDR1 LNHDA and CDR2 SQIVND (reference sequence). V lost 3 bases, J lost 2 bases, and 15 bases stayed unmatched. The CDR3 sequence is CASSMGLPGQEATYNSPLHF. In DNA form, the CDR3 reads TGTGCCAGTAGTATGGGGCTCCCGGGACAGGAGGCCACCTATAATTCACCCCTCCACTTT.

V usage is TRBV11-2 and J usage is TRBJ1-3, with D perhaps matching TRBD1 (6 bases). CDR1 and CDR2 from the germline V gene are SGHAT and FQNNGV. Trimming took 5 bases from V and 0 from J, leaving 17 bases between them. The length of the CDR3 is 17 residues. DNA for the CDR3: TGTGCCAGCAGCAAGAGCTTACAGGGCTTCTCTGGAAACACCATATATTTT. It translates to CASSKSLQGFSGNTIYF.

The J gene is TRBJ1-3, the V gene TRBV11-2; D not resolved. V lost 1 base and J 2 bases, leaving 15 bases between the germline ends. This CDR3 region has 17 residues. CDR1 and CDR2 (germline): SGHAT, FQNNGV. Written as DNA, the CDR3 is TGTGCCAGCAGCTTAGCCATGACGGGGTCGCCTGGAAACACCATATATTTT. Amino acids: CASSLAMTGSPGNTIYF. The whole variable domain, filled in from reference TRBV11-2 and TRBJ1-3, reads EAGVAQSPRYKIIEKRQSVAFWCNPISGHATLYWYQQILGQGPKLLIQFQNNGVVDDSQLPKDRFSAERLKGVDSTLKIQPAKLEDSAVYLCASSLAMTGSPGNTIYFGEGSWLTVV.

The chain links TRBV4-2 to TRBJ1-1; the match to TRBD1 covers 9 bases. This CDR3 region has 17 residues. Germline V lookup: CDR1 LGHNA, CDR2 YNFKEQ. J was trimmed by 2 bases and V by 4 bases; bases with no gene match: 11. CDR3 coding DNA: TGTGCCAGCAGCCGAGACAACCGGGACAGGGTTAACACTGAAGCTTTCTTT. Residues: CASSRDNRDRVNTEAFF.

This chain links TRBV19 with TRBJ1-5; 7 bases match TRBD1. The V gene's germline CDR1 is LNHDA and CDR2 SQIVND (reference sequence). V dropped 7 bases and J dropped 2; count of bases not matched to a gene: 2. The CDR3 runs 13 residues. CDR3 residues: CASTTGGNQPQHF. CDR3 coding DNA: TGTGCCAGTACTACAGGGGGCAATCAGCCCCAGCATTTT. Based on the CDR3 plus reference TRBV19 and TRBJ1-5, the full variable domain is DGGITQSPKYLFRKEGQNVTLSCEQNLNHDAMYWYRQDPGQGLRLIYYSQIVNDFQKGDIAEGYSVSREKKESFPLTVTSAQKNPTAFYLCASTTGGNQPQHFGDGTRLSIL.

The chain has TRBV4-3 and TRBJ1-6; 7 bases match TRBD1. Trimming removed 0 bases from V and 7 bases from J; junction bases left unmatched: 9. The CDR3 has 17 residues. The V gene's germline CDR1 is LGHNA and CDR2 YSLEER. The CDR3 sequence: CASSQDIPTGPNSPLHF. The CDR3 bases are TGCGCCAGCAGCCAAGATATTCCGACAGGGCCAAATTCACCCCTCCACTTT.

V is TRBV10-3 and J is TRBJ1-1, with D perhaps matching TRBD1 (6 bases). CDR1 is ENHRY, CDR2 SYGVKD, per germline. V lost 6 bases, J lost 6 bases, and 11 bases lay in between. This CDR3 comprises 12 residues. CDR3 sequence: CAISQGGAEAFF. The CDR3 DNA is TGTGCCATCAGCCAAGGGGGGGCTGAAGCTTTCTTT.

J is TRBJ2-7 and V is TRBV11-2, with D perhaps matching TRBD1 (5 bases). This CDR3 contains 13 residues. Germline V gene data show CDR1 as SGHAT and CDR2 as FQNNGV. Trimming removed 3 bases from V and 2 bases from J, with 8 bases in between. In nucleotides, the CDR3 is TGTGCCAGCAGCTTCGGACATACCTACGAGCAGTACTTC. Translation gives CASSFGHTYEQYF.

This chain joins TRBV21-1 and TRBJ1-2; TRBD1 is the table's D call, not checked against the DNA. TRBV21-1 is noted as a pseudogene. The CDR3 covers 13 residues. The CDR3 spells CATNRSVNYGYTF. The CDR3 coding sequence is TGTGCCACCAACCGTTCAGTTAACTATGGCTACACCTTC.

CDR3 coding DNA: TGCGCCAGCAGCTCCCCCCAGGGAACGAGTGTGAACACTGAAGCTTTCTTT. This codes for CASSSPQGTSVNTEAFF. V is TRBV5-1 and J is TRBJ1-1, with D perhaps TRBD1 (5 bases). Germline assignment: CDR1 SGHRS and CDR2 YFSETQ. V shed 3 bases and J shed 0 bases, with 18 bases lying between them. The CDR3 sequence is 17 residues long.

The chain joins TRBV5-4 to TRBJ1-2; 11 nucleotides align to TRBD1. J lost 7 bases, V lost 4 bases, and 12 bases had no gene match. Germline values: CDR1 SGHNT, CDR2 YYREEE (reference sequence). This CDR3 is 16 amino acids long. The CDR3 spells CASSDPGQGDGAGYTF. In nucleotides, the CDR3 is TGTGCCAGCAGCGACCCGGGACAGGGGGATGGGGCTGGCTACACCTTC.